Each of the 10 T cell receptor beta chains below was sequenced from the same sample in a study of cytomegalovirus exposure and HLA in healthy donors. PCR was performed using 60 Vbeta and 13 Jbeta primers. The data were produced by immunoSEQ multiplex PCR, yet TCRdb's version contains in-frame clones alone and is incomplete. The sample consists of around 300,000 clones, under 80% of them appearing once. The sequenced material came from PBMCs. Receptors were obtained from a female donor in good health and CMV-seronegative.

On this clone: Other DNA sequences within the sample encode an identical CDR3. The V and J genes are TRBV6-5 and TRBJ2-3; no definite D call. The CDR3 contains 12 residues. V dropped 8 bases and J dropped 0 bases, with 6 bases sitting between them. Per the germline V gene, CDR1 is MNHEY and CDR2 is SVGAGI. In DNA, the CDR3 is TGTGCCAGCCGGTCTAGCACAGATACGCAGTATTTT. Translated: CASRSSTDTQYF.

This clone appeared a single time. This chain links TRBV6-6 with TRBJ2-5, with D possibly being TRBD1 (5 bases). Germline lookup yields CDR1 MNHNY and CDR2 SVGAGI (reference sequence). Trimming removed 6 bases from V and 2 bases from J, with 19 bases in between. The CDR3 is 16 residues long. The CDR3 coding sequence is TGTGCCAGCAGCCTAGGGGCGTACGGTTTACAAGAGACCCAGTACTTC. This codes for CASSLGAYGLQETQYF.

The chain carries TRBV27 and TRBJ2-3, with TRBD2 matching over 9 bases. V lost 3 bases and J lost 5; bases outside the gene matches: 9. The CDR3 extends over 16 amino acids. Germline V gene sequence: CDR1 MNHEY, CDR2 SMNVEV (reference sequence). In DNA, the CDR3 is TGTGCCAGCAGTTTCGGGGGTAGCGGGAGATTAGATACGCAGTATTTT. Its translation: CASSFGGSGRLDTQYF.

The chain combines TRBV5-4 with TRBJ2-5, with TRBD2 identical over 7 bases. CDR3 length: 14 residues. CDR1 SGHNT and CDR2 YYREEE come from the germline V gene (reference sequence). The J segment lost 2 bases and the V segment lost 2 bases, leaving 3 bases of the junction unmatched. CDR3 nucleotides: TGTGCCAGCAGCTTTAAGGGAGGGCAAGAGACCCAGTACTTC. Protein: CASSFKGGQETQYF.

The V call is TRBV7-8, the J call TRBJ1-5; D is uncertain. V was cut by 5 bases and J by 1 base, with 15 bases left in between. The germline V gene encodes CDR1 SGHVS and CDR2 FQNEAQ. This CDR3 has 16 residues. CDR3 amino acids: CASSPVGGQSNQPQHF. CDR3 bases: TGTGCCAGCAGCCCGGTTGGAGGTCAGAGCAATCAGCCCCAGCATTTT.

The chain couples TRBV15 to TRBJ2-3; D unclear. The germline V and J ends were trimmed by 3 bases and 6 bases, with 7 bases remaining between them. This CDR3 spans 12 amino acids. The V gene's germline CDR1 is LNHNV and CDR2 YYDKDF (reference sequence). In nucleotides, the CDR3 is TGTGCCACCAGCAGGGCCATGGATACGCAGTATTTT. Translated: CATSRAMDTQYF.

V usage is TRBV6-5 and J usage is TRBJ1-1; possibly TRBD1 for D (5 bases). The CDR3 length is 14 residues. The ends were cut back, 1 base at V and 4 bases at J, with 10 bases in the middle. Looked up from germline, CDR1 is MNHEY and CDR2 is SVGAGI. CDR3 nucleotides: TGTGCCAGCAGTTACTATCGGGGGATCACTGAAGCTTTCTTT. Amino acids: CASSYYRGITEAFF.

This rearrangement joins TRBV11-3 to TRBJ2-1; 8 bases align to TRBD2. The V and J ends lost 3 bases and 7 bases, in that order; junction bases with no gene match: 11. Per germline, CDR1 SGHNT and CDR2 YENEEA. The CDR3 has 16 amino acids. DNA for the CDR3: TGTGCCAGCAGCTTCCTGTTCGGCGGGAGGACAAATGAGCAGTTCTTC. This sequence encodes CASSFLFGGRTNEQFF.

CDR3 nucleotide sequence: TGTGCCAGCAGCCAAGACAGGGAGGACTATGGCTACACCTTC. Translation: CASSQDREDYGYTF. The chain links TRBV14 to TRBJ1-2; D is perhaps TRBD1 (5 bases). V lost 0 bases and J 3 bases, leaving 8 bases between the germline ends. From germline, CDR1 is SGHDN and CDR2 FVKESK. The CDR3 is 14 amino acids. Full variable domain (remainder filled in from reference TRBV14 and TRBJ1-2): EAGVTQFPSHSVIEKGQTVTLRCDPISGHDNLYWYRRVMGKEIKFLLHFVKESKQDESGMPNNRFLAERTGGTYSTLKVQPAELEDSGVYFCASSQDREDYGYTFGSGTRLTVV.

This clone was detected a few times. The chain combines TRBV7-6 with TRBJ2-5, with 9 bases fitting TRBD2. The CDR3 covers 19 residues. V shed 0 bases and J 7 bases; nucleotides not matched to a gene: 18. The V gene's germline CDR1 is SGHVS and CDR2 FNYEAQ. The CDR3 DNA follows: TGTGCCAGCAGCTTAGCCAAAACCTTCGGGACTAGCTCCCACAGGACCCAGTACTTC. It codes for CASSLAKTFGTSSHRTQYF.